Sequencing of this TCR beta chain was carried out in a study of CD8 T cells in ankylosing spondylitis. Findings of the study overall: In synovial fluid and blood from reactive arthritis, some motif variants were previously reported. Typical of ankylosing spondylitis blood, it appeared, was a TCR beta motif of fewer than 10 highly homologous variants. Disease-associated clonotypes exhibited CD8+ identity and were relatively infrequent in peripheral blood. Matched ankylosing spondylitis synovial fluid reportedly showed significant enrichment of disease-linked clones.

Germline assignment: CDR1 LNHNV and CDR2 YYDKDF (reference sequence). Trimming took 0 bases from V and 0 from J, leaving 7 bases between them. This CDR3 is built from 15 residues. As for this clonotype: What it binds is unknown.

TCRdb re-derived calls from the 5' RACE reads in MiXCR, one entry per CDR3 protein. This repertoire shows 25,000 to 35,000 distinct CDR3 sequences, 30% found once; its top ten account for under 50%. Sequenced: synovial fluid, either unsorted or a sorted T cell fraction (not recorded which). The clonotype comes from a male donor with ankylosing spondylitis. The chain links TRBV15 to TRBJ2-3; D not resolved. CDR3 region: CATSRDLGSTDTQYF. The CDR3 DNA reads TGTGCCACCAGCAGAGATCTCGGTAGCACAGATACGCAGTATTTT.